These 11 T cell receptor beta chains were all obtained from the same sample, sequenced in a study of CD8 T cells in ankylosing spondylitis. TCRdb independently ran MiXCR on the 5' RACE reads; one entry per CDR3 protein. Here the sample spans 150,000 or so distinct CDR3 sequences, 9.5% to 10% being singletons. What was sequenced was blood, either unsorted or a sorted T cell fraction (not recorded which). The receptor set was obtained from a female donor with ankylosing spondylitis or in good health (not recorded which).

This clonotype was counted many times. The rearrangement uses TRBV20-1 and TRBJ1-1; possibly TRBD1 for D (5 bases). CDR3 length: 14 residues. Germline loops: CDR1 DFQATT, CDR2 SNEGSKA (reference sequence). V lost 3 bases to trimming and J lost 1 base, with 12 bases between them. The CDR3 region is CSASALDRNTEAFF. The CDR3 DNA is TGCAGTGCTAGTGCCTTAGACAGGAACACTGAAGCTTTCTTT.

This chain connects TRBV3-1 to TRBJ2-1; 13 bases are a match to TRBD2. There are 18 residues in the CDR3. Germline V CDR1 and CDR2: LGHDT, YNNKEL (reference sequence). In DNA form, the CDR3 reads TGTACCCTCAGCCCATTTGGAGGGACTAGCGGGATCGATGATGAGCAGTTCTTC. It translates to CTLSPFGGTSGIDDEQFF.

This clonotype was seen many times. The gene calls are TRBV12-3 or TRBV12-4 and TRBJ2-1, with TRBD2 identical over 10 bases. The ends lost 3 bases at V and 9 bases at J; junction bases unmatched: 8. This CDR3 spans 15 amino acids. The CDR3 DNA reads TGTGCCAGCAGTTTTCTAGCGGGGGTCGGTAGTGAGCAGTTCTTC. Translating it yields CASSFLAGVGSEQFF.

This clonotype was counted ten times or more. The rearrangement joins TRBV20-1 to TRBJ2-1; 11 nucleotides match TRBD2. V shed 3 bases and J 6 bases; nucleotides not matched to a gene: 7. The CDR3 extends over 15 amino acids. Germline V gene sequence: CDR1 DFQATT, CDR2 SNEGSKA (reference sequence). The CDR3 DNA reads TGCAGTGCTAGGGTTCTAGCGGGAGGACCCAATGAGCAGTTCTTC. Its translation is CSARVLAGGPNEQFF.

The table lists this clonotype with many counts. The genes are TRBV6-2 or TRBV6-3 and TRBJ2-1; 8 positions match TRBD2. Looked up from germline, CDR1 is MNHEY and CDR2 is SVGEGT. The ends lost 6 bases at V and 10 bases at J; junction bases unmatched: 2. The CDR3 has 11 residues. The CDR3 protein is CASRLADEQFF. The DNA for the CDR3 is TGTGCCAGCAGACTAGCGGACGAGCAGTTCTTC.

The genes are TRBV30 and TRBJ2-2, with 9 bases aligning to TRBD1. J gave up 5 bases and V 3 bases, and 10 bases lay outside the gene matches. CDR1 is GTSNPN and CDR2 is SVGIG in the germline V gene (reference sequence). The CDR3 covers 16 residues. This CDR3 reads CAWRLRGQGRTGELFF. In DNA, the CDR3 is TGTGCCTGGAGGTTACGCGGACAGGGGAGGACCGGGGAGCTGTTTTTT.

Ten or more counts support this clonotype. The genes are TRBV29-1 and TRBJ2-1; 9 nucleotides line up with TRBD2. Germline V gene sequence: CDR1 SQVTM, CDR2 ANQGSEA. The CDR3 covers 15 residues. Trimming took 3 bases from V and 7 from J; bases not matched to a gene: 10. Written as DNA, the CDR3 is TGCAGCGTTGAGGAACTTAGCGGGAGCTCAAATGAGCAGTTCTTC. This codes for CSVEELSGSSNEQFF.

This clonotype was seen ten or more times. This chain connects TRBV11-2 to TRBJ2-7; 7 positions match TRBD2. CDR3 length: 15 residues. The germline V gene encodes CDR1 SGHAT and CDR2 FQNNGV. Trimming took 3 bases from V and 2 from J; bases not matched to a gene: 7. CDR3 amino acids: CASSLGRESPYEQYF. The CDR3 DNA sequence: TGTGCCAGCAGCTTGGGGCGGGAGTCACCCTACGAGCAGTACTTC.

This clonotype was seen more than once but under ten times. J is TRBJ2-7 and V is TRBV12-3 or TRBV12-4; D gene unclear. The CDR3 is 13 residues long. V lost 2 bases, J lost 2 bases, and 7 bases lay in between. In DNA, the CDR3 is TGTGCCAGCAGTTTAACAGAGGCCTACGAGCAGTACTTC. This gives the protein CASSLTEAYEQYF.

This clonotype occurred a few times. V usage is TRBV27 and J usage is TRBJ2-7; D is undetermined. The V gene lost 5 bases and the J gene lost 0 bases, with 14 bases spanning the gap. The CDR3 length is 15 residues. Germline assignment: CDR1 MNHEY and CDR2 SMNVEV (reference sequence). The CDR3 nucleotides read TGTGCCAGCAGTGAGAGCTGGAACCCCTCCTACGAGCAGTACTTC. It codes for CASSESWNPSYEQYF.

There are many counts of this clonotype. The V and J genes are TRBV10-2 and TRBJ2-7; 12 nucleotides agree with TRBD2. CDR1 is WSHSY and CDR2 is SAAADI in the germline V gene. The CDR3 is 15 residues long. J lost 4 bases, V lost 2 bases, and 3 bases had no gene match. The CDR3 sequence: CASSEALAGGYEQYF. CDR3 sequence (DNA): TGCGCCAGCAGTGAGGCACTAGCGGGAGGTTACGAGCAGTACTTC.